This TCR beta chain was profiled in a study of blood T cells in healthy people across ages. Study as a whole: Roughly one uniquely barcoded beta molecule per two T cells was captured. Study results and limitations: No conclusive comparison of naive versus antigen-experienced cells was possible with unsorted PBMCs. Researchers judged that diversity estimates from one million T cells fell short of true values.

Together with a sample-barcoded 5' primer, a J-beta primer mix was included in a second PCR lasting about 7 to 11 cycles. TCRdb recomputed calls from the 5' RACE reads with MiXCR, one row per CDR3 protein. The sample contains about 1.7 million distinct CDR3 sequences, 28% of which appear only once. The CDR3 is 17 amino acids. The germline V gene has CDR1 KGHSH and CDR2 LQKENI. The J segment lost 1 base and the V segment lost 5 bases, leaving 13 bases of the junction unmatched. In the case of this clonotype: Its antigen remains unidentified.

Donor samples were obtained from healthy Caucasian individuals from Russia, aged 6 to 90. The sample consisted of blood. The chain couples TRBV18 to TRBJ1-1; 7 positions agree with TRBD1. The clonotype originates from a woman aged 25 to 39 in good health. The CDR3 DNA reads TGTGCCAGCTCATCAGGGAAGGGGGCGTATCGGAACACTGAAGCTTTCTTT. It is translated as CASSSGKGAYRNTEAFF. Together with reference TRBV18 and TRBJ1-1, the CDR3 gives the full variable domain: NAGVMQNPRHLVRRRGQEARLRCSPMKGHSHVYWYRQLPEEGLKFMVYLQKENIIDESGMPKERFSAEFPKEGPSILRIQQVVRGDSAAYFCASSSGKGAYRNTEAFFGQGTRLTVV.